This passage covers 19 T cell receptor beta chains from one sample sequenced in a study of blood T cell repertoires in COVID-19. Clones were read by immunoSEQ multiplex PCR, and TCRdb kept only the in-frame ones, dropping some. The profile shows around 190,000 clones, roughly 77% of them singletons. The material sequenced was peripheral blood. The origin of the receptors is a woman aged 35 to 49 with COVID-19, enrolled during active disease.

The rearrangement uses TRBV18 and TRBJ2-7, with D perhaps TRBD2 (6 bases). Germline CDR1 reads KGHSH; CDR2 reads LQKENI. V lost 6 bases, J lost 2 bases, and 17 bases lay in between. The CDR3 has 15 residues. CDR3 in amino acids: CASSGGTRGTYEQYF. CDR3 nucleotides: TGTGCCAGCTCCGGGGGAACACGCGGAACCTACGAGCAGTACTTC.

The CDR3 here is CASSRGHAEAFF. Written as DNA, the CDR3 is TGTGCCAGCAGTAGGGGACACGCCGAAGCTTTCTTT. The chain links TRBV6-5 to TRBJ1-1, with D perhaps TRBD1 (6 bases). This CDR3 has 12 residues. Germline lookup yields CDR1 MNHEY and CDR2 SVGAGI. V was cut by 5 bases and J by 8 bases, with 12 bases left in between.

Only one count was recorded for this clone. The chain joins TRBV2 to TRBJ2-2, with 7 nucleotides matching TRBD1. The V gene's germline CDR1 is SNHLY and CDR2 FYNNEI. V lost 7 bases and J lost 7; bases outside the gene matches: 15. The CDR3 sequence is 16 residues long. Written as DNA, the CDR3 is TGTGCCAGCACCCTTGACAGGGTTCGGAACGGCGGGGAGCTGTTTTTT. This sequence encodes CASTLDRVRNGGELFF.

The chain uses TRBV30 and TRBJ1-6; possible D gene TRBD1, 5 bases. Germline V CDR1 and CDR2: GTSNPN, SVGIG (reference sequence). Trimming took off 0 bases at V and 10 bases at J, with 13 bases between the two ends. The CDR3 is 14 amino acids. As DNA, the CDR3 is TGTGCCTGGAGTGTACGAAGACAGAGGTCACCCCTCCACTTT. This sequence encodes CAWSVRRQRSPLHF.

The chain combines TRBV13 with TRBJ1-1; 9 bases align to TRBD1. The CDR3 covers 15 residues. V gave up 5 bases and J gave up 4 bases; unmatched junction bases: 8. The germline V gene has CDR1 PRHDT and CDR2 FYEKMQ (reference sequence). In nucleotides, the CDR3 is TGTGCCAGCAGCCAATGGGAGGGACAGGGCACTGAAGCTTTCTTT. Amino acid sequence: CASSQWEGQGTEAFF.

The CDR3 DNA sequence: TGTGCCAGTAGTATACAAGCGGGAGGGGTCAATGAGCAGTTCTTC. It translates to CASSIQAGGVNEQFF. The rearrangement uses TRBV19 and TRBJ2-1, with 10 positions matching TRBD2. CDR3 size: 15 residues. The germline gives CDR1 LNHDA, CDR2 SQIVND (reference sequence). The trim removed 2 bases at V and 6 bases at J, leaving 4 bases unmatched.

The chain combines TRBV27 with TRBJ1-2; TRBD1 aligns across 7 bases. CDR1 MNHEY and CDR2 SMNVEV come from the germline V gene (reference sequence). V trimming: 6 bases; J trimming: 6 bases; junction bases outside the gene matches: 13. This CDR3 comprises 15 residues. DNA of the CDR3: TGTGCCAGCAGACGACAGGGTATATCCGGGGATGGCTACACCTTC. This encodes CASRRQGISGDGYTF.

The CDR3 DNA reads as TGTGCCAGCAGCCCCCGAGGCCAGGGAACTGAAGCTTTCTTT. Translating it yields CASSPRGQGTEAFF. V is TRBV7-9 and J is TRBJ1-1, with a weak D call TRBD1 (5 bases). The ends were cut back, 5 bases at V and 5 bases at J, with 15 bases in the middle. The CDR3 runs 14 residues. The germline CDR1 and CDR2 sequences are SEHNR and FQNEAQ (reference sequence).

This clone was observed a few times. This chain uses TRBV9 with TRBJ1-3; 10 positions agree with TRBD1. This CDR3 has 16 amino acids. The V segment lost 0 bases and the J segment 4 bases; nucleotides outside the gene matches: 4. From germline, CDR1 is SGDLS and CDR2 YYNGEE. The CDR3 protein is CASSVVGQGSGNTIYF. The CDR3 region has the DNA TGTGCCAGCAGCGTAGTGGGACAGGGGTCAGGAAACACCATATATTTT. The variable domain in full, completed from reference TRBV9 and TRBJ1-3, reads DSGVTQTPKHLITATGQRVTLRCSPRSGDLSVYWYQQSLDQGLQFLIQYYNGEERAKGNILERFSAQQFPDLHSELNLSSLELGDSALYFCASSVVGQGSGNTIYFGEGSWLTVV.

The chain is built from TRBV4-2 and TRBJ2-1; 9 bases are a match to TRBD2. V dropped 3 bases and J dropped 8; count of bases not matched to a gene: 14. Germline CDR1 reads LGHNA; CDR2 reads YNFKEQ. The CDR3 sequence is 17 residues long. CDR3 amino acids: CASSHLAMRGGTHEQFF. CDR3 sequence (DNA): TGTGCCAGCAGCCATCTAGCTATGCGGGGGGGCACCCATGAGCAGTTCTTC.

This clone has a handful of counts. This specimen includes other DNA sequences encoding the same CDR3. The V and J genes are TRBV11-2 and TRBJ1-4; a possible D gene is TRBD1 (5 bases). From germline, CDR1 is SGHAT and CDR2 FQNNGV. CDR3 length: 13 residues. Deletions cut 3 bases from V and 4 bases from J, with 6 bases between. The CDR3 region has the DNA TGTGCCAGCAGCTTGGGGGGTAATGAAAAACTGTTTTTT. Residues: CASSLGGNEKLFF.

This clone has a single count. The chain recombines TRBV10-2 with TRBJ2-3, with D possibly matching TRBD2 (6 bases). CDR3 size: 15 residues. Germline assignment: CDR1 WSHSY and CDR2 SAAADI. V lost 6 bases and J lost 5, with 18 bases in between. CDR3 sequence reads: CASSAGQGQIDTQYF. The CDR3 DNA reads as TGCGCCAGCAGCGCGGGGCAGGGTCAGATAGATACGCAGTATTTT.

The V gene is TRBV5-1, the J gene TRBJ2-2, with 9 nucleotides matching TRBD1. The CDR3 length is 15 residues. Per the germline V gene, CDR1 is SGHRS and CDR2 is YFSETQ. V lost 4 bases and J lost 1; bases outside the gene matches: 2. CDR3 protein: CASSKGQGNTGELFF. The DNA of the CDR3 is TGCGCCAGCAGCAAGGGACAGGGGAACACCGGGGAGCTGTTTTTT.

The chain couples TRBV10-3 to TRBJ1-1; 8 bases fit TRBD1. The CDR3 is 14 residues long. With V trimmed by 6 bases and J by 1 base, 4 bases remained unmatched. Germline V lookup: CDR1 ENHRY, CDR2 SYGVKD. The chain's CDR3 is CAISAGQANTEAFF. Here the CDR3 DNA reads TGTGCCATCAGCGCGGGACAGGCGAACACTGAAGCTTTCTTT.

The chain carries TRBV29-1 and TRBJ2-7; 7 positions agree with TRBD1. The CDR3 runs 14 residues. V was pared by 5 bases and J by 4 bases, with 11 bases of the junction left unmatched. The V gene's germline CDR1 is SQVTM and CDR2 ANQGSEA. CDR3 protein: CSVSPFGTAYEQYF. Here the CDR3 DNA reads TGCAGCGTTTCACCCTTCGGGACAGCTTACGAGCAGTACTTC.

V usage is TRBV5-1 and J usage is TRBJ2-5, with D maybe TRBD1 (5 bases). CDR3 length: 14 amino acids. Germline CDR1 reads SGHRS; CDR2 reads YFSETQ. V lost 0 bases and J lost 2, with 8 bases in between. CDR3 DNA sequence: TGCGCCAGCAGCTTGGTACAGGTACAAGAGACCCAGTACTTC. The encoded protein is CASSLVQVQETQYF.

The chain combines TRBV6-5 with TRBJ2-1; tentative D call: TRBD2 (5 bases). The V end lost 2 bases, the J end lost 0 bases, and 8 bases lay between the germline ends. CDR3 length: 15 residues. Germline V gene data show CDR1 as MNHEY and CDR2 as SVGAGI. The CDR3 bases are TGTGCCAGCAGTTACGACGGGAACTCCTACAATGAGCAGTTCTTC. Translated, it gives CASSYDGNSYNEQFF.

This chain connects TRBV10-2 to TRBJ2-1; no reliable D call. Per germline, CDR1 WSHSY and CDR2 SAAADI. The CDR3 sequence is 13 residues long. Trimming removed 4 bases at V and 4 bases at J, with 8 bases between. The CDR3 here is CASSATRYNEQFF. CDR3 nucleotide sequence: TGCGCCAGCAGTGCAACCAGGTACAATGAGCAGTTCTTC.

This clone was recorded only once. CDR3 DNA: TGTGCCTGGAGTTCCCACCGGGACAGTGGCTACACCTTC. It codes for CAWSSHRDSGYTF. The chain is built from TRBV30 and TRBJ1-2, with 7 bases matching TRBD1. This CDR3 comprises 13 residues. Germline V gene lookup returns CDR1 GTSNPN and CDR2 SVGIG (reference sequence). Trimming at V came to 2 bases and at J to 7 bases, leaving 7 bases not matched to a gene. Full variable domain (rest looked up from reference TRBV30 and TRBJ1-2): SQTIHQWPATLVQPVGSPLSLECTVEGTSNPNLYWYRQAAGRGLQLLFYSVGIGQISSEVPQNLSASRPQDRQFILSSKKLLLSDSGFYLCAWSSHRDSGYTFGSGTRLTVV.